The T cell receptor (beta chain) under discussion was sequenced for a study of T-cell reconstitution after alpha-beta-depleted transplantation in children (dated by TCRdb to about 2016). Concerning the study at large: Using TCR repertoire profiling, the study followed T-cell immune reconstitution in a quantitative way in children after TCRalphabeta/CD19-depleted allogeneic hematopoietic cell transplantation. Summary of the overall study and its limitations: The apparently early recovery of alphabetaT-cell counts about two months after transplant reportedly depended on only several hundred rapidly expanded clones that came from non-depleted graft cells. In some patients, the high TCRbeta diversity seen at day 60 was put down to recipient T cells and intrathymic progenitors that had survived conditioning. Over subsequent months, a decline in hyperexpanded clone frequencies was noted, and after one year, T-cell counts and TCRbeta diversity were mostly ascribed to newly produced T cells.

V is cut by 1 base and J by 2 bases, and the space between the germline ends is 9 bases. Via the germline V gene (reference sequence), CDR1 is SEHNR and CDR2 FQNEAQ. Including the terminal cysteine and phenylalanine, the CDR3 comprises 14 residues. The kept DNA is CDR3 alone, 42 bases in frame from the first base. Read against the paper, the sample's treatment or condition label means: allogeneic hematopoietic cell transplantation with graft depleted of TCRalphabeta T cells and CD19 B cells. TCRalphabeta/CD19-depleted allogeneic hematopoietic cell grafts were given to the transplant recipients, all of whom were children. Library preparation employed PCR. For sequencing, an Illumina HiSeq 2500 was employed. Molecular barcoding was employed in the preparation of TCR libraries, with unique molecular identifiers being used to normalize TCRbeta repertoire quantification. TCRdb reran the public reads through fastp at Q25 and MiXCR, keeping productive beta chains. Records with the same CDR3 protein are collapsed into one entry carrying the most frequent genes and DNA. Recorded for this sample are about 830,000 distinct CDR3 sequences; 15% to 20% of them occurred a single time. The ten top clones hold approximately 4.5% of the sample.

This clonotype was detected many times. Its antigen is still unknown. No much larger clone is present one base from it, and per-base qualities are unavailable. The specimen was PBMCs, mostly from graft donor cells, collected 360 days after TCRalphabeta/CD19-depleted stem cell transplant. This TCR came from a male patient younger than 18 who had a stem cell transplant for acute lymphoblastic leukemia, so the T cells may come from the graft donor. The chain couples TRBV7-9 to TRBJ2-7; a tentative D call is TRBD1 (6 bases match). The CDR3 has the sequence CASSLDRVAYEQYF. The DNA reads as follows: TGTGCCAGCAGCTTAGACAGGGTAGCCTACGAGCAGTACTTC.